This is a list of T cell receptor beta chains from one sample in a study of blood T cells in healthy people across ages. TCRdb recomputed calls from the 5' RACE reads with MiXCR, one row per CDR3 protein. The sample contains 700,000 or so distinct CDR3 sequences, roughly two fifths of which appear only once. Source material: blood. The receptor set was obtained from an elderly man in good health. CDR3s include the opening cysteine and the closing phenylalanine or tryptophan. D genes are given only for firm matches. A clone size is listed for some rows: how often the clone was seen (once, few, many), or a class if it is expanded.

V gene	D gene	J gene	clone size	CDR3 DNA	CDR3 protein
TRBV20-1	NA	TRBJ2-7	few	TGCAGTGCTGTTTCCGGGACTTATGAGCAGTACTTC	CSAVSGTYEQYF
TRBV29-1	NA	TRBJ2-3	many	TGCAGCGTCGCTCCCGATAGCACAGATACGCAGTATTTT	CSVAPDSTDTQYF
TRBV6-2/TRBV6-3	NA	TRBJ2-1	NA	TGTGCCAGCAGTTACGAATACAGGGTTGAGCAGTTCTTC	CASSYEYRVEQFF
TRBV3-1	NA	TRBJ2-3	NA	TGTGCCAGCAGCCAGGCGCTACCGTTGGGCACAGATACGCAGTATTTT	CASSQALPLGTDTQYF
TRBV4-3	NA	TRBJ2-1	NA	TGCGCCAGCAGCCACCCGGGACAGAGGACTAATGAGCGGTTCTTC	CASSHPGQRTNERFF
TRBV5-6	TRBD1	TRBJ1-5	NA	TGTGCCAGCAGCGTCGACAGGGAAGGGCCCCAGCATTTT	CASSVDREGPQHF
TRBV6-2/TRBV6-3	NA	TRBJ2-7	NA	TGTGCCAGCGGGCAGGGTGTCCACGAGCAGTACTTC	CASGQGVHEQYF
TRBV7-6	TRBD2	TRBJ2-5	once	TGTGCCAGCAGCTTAGCCGGGACTAGCGGGAGTTTTGAGCAGTACTTC	CASSLAGTSGSFEQYF
TRBV5-1	TRBD2	TRBJ2-7	few	TGCGCCAGCAGCATCGGACTAGCGGGAGTGTTGTACGAGCAGTACTTC	CASSIGLAGVLYEQYF
TRBV20-1	NA	TRBJ1-2	few	TGCAGTGCTACCCCGGGGTCCTCTCTTTCCTCTAACTATGGCTACACCTTC	CSATPGSSLSSNYGYTF
TRBV28	NA	TRBJ1-5	few	TGTGCCAGCAGTTCGGGCAAGAAGCCGAATCAGCCCCAGCATTTT	CASSSGKKPNQPQHF
TRBV5-5	TRBD1	TRBJ1-6	NA	TGTGCCAGCAGCTTCGGGACAGGCTCCTATAATTCACCCCTCCACTTT	CASSFGTGSYNSPLHF
TRBV12-3/TRBV12-4	NA	TRBJ1-1	NA	TGTGCCAGCAGTTTGGAGACCCGGAACACTGAAGCTTTCTTT	CASSLETRNTEAFF
TRBV6-5	NA	TRBJ2-7	many	TGTGCCAGCCGATACCTCTACGAGCAGTACTTC	CASRYLYEQYF
TRBV15	TRBD1	TRBJ2-1	NA	TGTGCCACCGCCGGGACAGGGTCCTACAATGAGCGGTTCTTC	CATAGTGSYNERFF
TRBV27	NA	TRBJ2-1	few	TGTGCCAGCAGTTCCCGCAGACAGGCACGAGGGTCCTACAATGAGCAGTTCTTC	CASSSRRQARGSYNEQFF
TRBV6-2/TRBV6-3	TRBD1	TRBJ2-5	few	TGTGCCAGCAGTGACACAGGGGGTCGAGAGACCCAGTACTTC	CASSDTGGRETQYF
TRBV7-2	TRBD1	TRBJ2-3	few	TGTGCCAGCAGCTTAGAACAGGGGAGAGGGTATACGCAGTATTTT	CASSLEQGRGYTQYF
TRBV29-1	TRBD2	TRBJ2-7	few	TGCAGCGCTAAAACAATAGCGGGAGTTCACGAGCAGTACTTC	CSAKTIAGVHEQYF
TRBV5-1	TRBD1	TRBJ2-7	few	TGCGCCAGCAGCTCGGGACAGGGATTCGTCGAGCAGTACTTC	CASSSGQGFVEQYF
TRBV5-4	TRBD1	TRBJ2-3	few	TGTGCCAGCAGCAAAACGACAGGGGGCGGCACAGATACGCAGTATTTT	CASSKTTGGGTDTQYF
TRBV6-4	TRBD2	TRBJ2-1	few	TGTGCCAGCAGAGAACTAGCGGGAGGTTGGGGTGAGCAGTTCTTC	CASRELAGGWGEQFF
TRBV20-1	TRBD1	TRBJ1-2	NA	TGCAGTGCTAGAGCCGGGACAGGCGAAAACTATGGCTACACCTTC	CSARAGTGENYGYTF
TRBV10-1	NA	TRBJ2-1	NA	TGCGCCAGCAGTGACCCCAGGGCCTACAATGAGCAGTTCTTC	CASSDPRAYNEQFF
TRBV3-1	TRBD1	TRBJ2-7	few	TGTGCCAGCCAAAGGACAGGCAGAGCCTACGAGCAGTACTTC	CASQRTGRAYEQYF
TRBV7-9	TRBD1	TRBJ1-5	NA	TGTGCCAGCAGCTTACACGGGACAGGGGATCAGCCCCAGCATTTT	CASSLHGTGDQPQHF
TRBV7-2	TRBD1	TRBJ2-7	NA	TGTGCCAGCAGCGCGAGACAGGGGGCGCTCGAGCAGTACTTC	CASSARQGALEQYF
TRBV11-2	NA	TRBJ2-2	NA	TGTGCCGGCACGGTTGATGGTACCGGGGAGCTGTTTTTT	CAGTVDGTGELFF
TRBV5-1	NA	TRBJ1-5	NA	TGCGCCAGCAGACAGGACACTTCCAATCAGCCCCAGCATTTT	CASRQDTSNQPQHF
TRBV12-3/TRBV12-4	NA	TRBJ2-3	NA	TGTGCCAGCAGTCAGCGGGTGGGGGTGACAGATACGCAGTATTTT	CASSQRVGVTDTQYF
TRBV29-1	TRBD2	TRBJ2-7	NA	TGCAGCGGGGGGGGTTACAATGAGCAGTACTTC	CSGGGYNEQYF
TRBV7-2	TRBD1	TRBJ1-1	NA	TGTGCCAGCAGCTTAGCGGGACAGGGATCGACTGAGGCTTTCTTT	CASSLAGQGSTEAFF
TRBV29-1	NA	TRBJ2-1	NA	TGCAGCGGTGCTGGGGCAGGGGAGAATGAGCAGTTCTTC	CSGAGAGENEQFF
TRBV3-1	TRBD2	TRBJ2-2	NA	TGTGCCAGCAGCCCACCATGGGTGGGGAGGGCGACCGGGGAGCTGTTTTTT	CASSPPWVGRATGELFF
TRBV7-8	NA	TRBJ1-2	NA	TGTGCCAGCAGCGCTATCGGCAGAGAGAATGGCTACACCTTC	CASSAIGRENGYTF
TRBV28	TRBD2	TRBJ2-1	few	TGTGCCAGCAGTTTTCTTAGCGGGGTCTACAATGAGCAGTTCTTC	CASSFLSGVYNEQFF
TRBV7-2	NA	TRBJ2-7	once	TGTACCAGCAGCAAGGTGGCTAGCTCCTACGAGCAGTACTTC	CTSSKVASSYEQYF
TRBV7-9	NA	TRBJ2-6	NA	TGTGCCAGCGCGGGGGCCCACTCTGGGGCCAACGTCCTGACTTTC	CASAGAHSGANVLTF
TRBV4-3	TRBD1	TRBJ2-7	many	TGCGCCAGCAGCCGACGACAGGGCAGCTCTTCCGAGCAGTACTTC	CASSRRQGSSSEQYF
TRBV28	TRBD1	TRBJ2-7	NA	TGTGCCAGCAGACGACAGGGGATCTACGAGCAGTACTTC	CASRRQGIYEQYF
TRBV20-1	TRBD1	TRBJ2-7	NA	TGCAGTGCCCACGACAGGGGCCGCTACGAGCAGTACTTC	CSAHDRGRYEQYF
TRBV6-5	NA	TRBJ2-6	NA	TGTGCCAGCAGCTCCTCCACTGAGTCGACCTCTGGGGCCAACGTCCTGACTTTC	CASSSSTESTSGANVLTF
TRBV4-3	TRBD1	TRBJ2-1	NA	TGCGCCAGCAGCCAAGATACAGGGGGCAGAAATGAGCAGTTCTTC	CASSQDTGGRNEQFF
TRBV29-1	NA	TRBJ1-5	NA	TGCAGCGTTGAAGATCGGGGAAATCAGCCCCAGCATTTT	CSVEDRGNQPQHF
TRBV6-1	NA	TRBJ2-7	NA	TGTGCCAGCAGCAACCGAGGTTCGGAGTACTTC	CASSNRGSEYF
TRBV7-9	NA	TRBJ2-7	NA	TGTGCCAGCAGCCTAGGACCAGGGGCCTTCACCTACGAGCAGTACTTC	CASSLGPGAFTYEQYF
TRBV20-1	TRBD2	TRBJ2-3	NA	TGCAGTGCTACGCGGCGGGAGGGCATGGATACGCAGTATTTT	CSATRREGMDTQYF
TRBV28	TRBD1	TRBJ2-1	few	TGTGCCAGCAGCCGACAGGGAACAATCAATGAGCAGTTCTTC	CASSRQGTINEQFF
TRBV15	TRBD2	TRBJ2-5	many	TGTGCCACCAGCAGACTAGCGGGAGTTAGGCAAGAGACCCAGTACTTC	CATSRLAGVRQETQYF
TRBV21-1	NA	TRBJ2-1	NA	TGTGCCAGCGTACTAGCGGGGCGATTCGATGAGCAGTTCTTC	CASVLAGRFDEQFF
TRBV6-5	NA	TRBJ1-2	few	TGTGCCAGCAGTACGACAGTTAACTATGGCTACACCTTC	CASSTTVNYGYTF
TRBV20-1	TRBD1	TRBJ1-2	NA	TGCAGTGCTAGAGATCAGGGACAGGGGGTCCTAGGCTACACCTTC	CSARDQGQGVLGYTF
TRBV12-5	TRBD2	TRBJ2-7	NA	TGTGCTAGTGGGCTCCTAGCGGGTGAGCAGTACTTC	CASGLLAGEQYF
TRBV3-1	TRBD2	TRBJ2-1	few	TGTGCCAGCAGCCGTAGGACTAGCGGGGGGGGCAATGAGCAGTTCTTC	CASSRRTSGGGNEQFF
TRBV28	NA	TRBJ2-2	once	TGTGCCAGCGGGGGCCTCTTAAACACCGGGGAGCTGTTTTTT	CASGGLLNTGELFF